This TCR beta chain was sequenced during a study of T cell changes during pregnancy in multiple sclerosis. To note about this clone: Other DNA sequences in the sample encode the same CDR3.

Sequencing used immunoSEQ multiplex PCR; TCRdb keeps in-frame clones, though not all of them. There are about 59,000 clones in the sample; around 94% occur only once, and 2.5% lies in the top ten. The germline V and J ends were trimmed by 3 bases and 4 bases, with 10 bases remaining between them. The CDR3 is 13 residues long. Germline CDR1 and CDR2: LNHDA and SQIVND (reference sequence). The chain recombines TRBV19 with TRBJ2-7; D uncertain. Material: CD8+ T cells from peripheral blood mononuclear cells, obtained after pregnancy. The TCR comes from a female donor with multiple sclerosis, enrolled in a pregnancy study. CDR3 coding DNA: TGTGCCAGTAGTATTGCTTCAGGTTACGAGCAGTACTTC. Amino acids: CASSIASGYEQYF.